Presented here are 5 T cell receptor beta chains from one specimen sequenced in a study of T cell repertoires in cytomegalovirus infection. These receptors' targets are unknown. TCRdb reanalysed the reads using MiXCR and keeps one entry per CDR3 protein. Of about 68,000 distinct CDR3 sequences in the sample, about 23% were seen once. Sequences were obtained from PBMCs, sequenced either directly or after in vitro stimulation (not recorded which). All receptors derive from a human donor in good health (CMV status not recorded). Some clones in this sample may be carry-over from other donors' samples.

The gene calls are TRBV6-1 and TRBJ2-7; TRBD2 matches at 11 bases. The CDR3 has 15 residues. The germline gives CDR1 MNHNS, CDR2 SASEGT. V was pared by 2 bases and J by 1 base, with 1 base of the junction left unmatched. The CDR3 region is CASSETSGGSYEQYV. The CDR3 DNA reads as TGTGCCAGCAGTGAAACTAGCGGGGGATCCTACGAGCAGTACGTC.

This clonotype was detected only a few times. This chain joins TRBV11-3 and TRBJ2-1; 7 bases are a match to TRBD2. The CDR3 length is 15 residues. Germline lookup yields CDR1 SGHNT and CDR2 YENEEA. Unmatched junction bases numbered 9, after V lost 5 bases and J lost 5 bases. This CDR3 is CASSPSSGINNEQFF. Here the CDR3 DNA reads TGTGCCAGCAGCCCCTCGAGCGGGATAAACAATGAGCAGTTCTTC.

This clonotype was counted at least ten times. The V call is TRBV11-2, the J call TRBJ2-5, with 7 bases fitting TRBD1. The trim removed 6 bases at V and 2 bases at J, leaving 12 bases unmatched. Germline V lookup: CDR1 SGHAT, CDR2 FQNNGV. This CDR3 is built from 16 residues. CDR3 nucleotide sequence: TGTGCCAGCAGTTTTAGCACCGGGACAGCACAAGAGACCCAGTACTTC. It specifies CASSFSTGTAQETQYF.

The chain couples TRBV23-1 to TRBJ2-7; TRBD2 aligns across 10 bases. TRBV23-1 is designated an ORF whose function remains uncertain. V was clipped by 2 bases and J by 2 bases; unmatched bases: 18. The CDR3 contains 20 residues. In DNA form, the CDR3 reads TGCGCCAGCAGTCAAACCCCTATAGCGGGAGGCACCTCTCCGCCCTACGAGCAGTACTTC. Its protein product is CASSQTPIAGGTSPPYEQYF.

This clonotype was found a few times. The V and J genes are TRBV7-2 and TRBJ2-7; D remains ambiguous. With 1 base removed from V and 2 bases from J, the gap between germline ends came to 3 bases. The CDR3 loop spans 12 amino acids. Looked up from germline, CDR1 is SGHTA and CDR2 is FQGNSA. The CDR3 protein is CASSLDTYEQYF. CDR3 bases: TGTGCCAGCAGCTTAGATACCTACGAGCAGTACTTC.